Listed below are T cell receptor beta chains from one sample, sequenced in a study of CXCR3-negative and CXCR3-positive naive CD8 T cells. Each CDR3 protein gets one entry in TCRdb, which reprocessed the 5' RACE reads and gives no DNA. Its clone listing holds some 130,000 distinct CDR3 sequences. Specimen: naive CXCR3- CD8+ T cells from blood. These TCRs come from a human donor in good health. Some clones in this sample may be carry-over from other donors' samples. Each CDR3 is given with its conserved first and last residue.

V: TRBV9; J: TRBJ2-7; CDR3: CASSVAKGSEQYF
V: TRBV15; J: TRBJ2-7; CDR3: CATSVDRGLYEQYF
V: TRBV10-3; J: TRBJ2-5; CDR3: CAISDPTSFLETQYF
V: TRBV28; J: TRBJ2-7; CDR3: CASSFRDSHPTYEQYF
V: TRBV28; J: TRBJ2-3; CDR3: CASSLIAGLAGRTDTQYF
V: TRBV6-2/TRBV6-3; J: TRBJ2-7; CDR3: CASSYGDRDNSYEQYF
V: TRBV5-6; J: TRBJ1-1; CDR3: CASSYGGSNTEAFF
V: TRBV20-1; J: TRBJ2-7; CDR3: CSARDVGLAGPQFSDEQYF
V: TRBV24-1; J: TRBJ2-2; CDR3: CATSDPRDRGFGELFF
V: TRBV7-2; J: TRBJ2-5; CDR3: CASSFLAVWETQYF
V: TRBV2; J: TRBJ2-1; CDR3: CASNPTSGNEQFF
V: TRBV6-1; J: TRBJ2-1; CDR3: CASIHTPGRNNNEQFF
V: TRBV29-1; J: TRBJ2-7; CDR3: CSVGELAYEQYF